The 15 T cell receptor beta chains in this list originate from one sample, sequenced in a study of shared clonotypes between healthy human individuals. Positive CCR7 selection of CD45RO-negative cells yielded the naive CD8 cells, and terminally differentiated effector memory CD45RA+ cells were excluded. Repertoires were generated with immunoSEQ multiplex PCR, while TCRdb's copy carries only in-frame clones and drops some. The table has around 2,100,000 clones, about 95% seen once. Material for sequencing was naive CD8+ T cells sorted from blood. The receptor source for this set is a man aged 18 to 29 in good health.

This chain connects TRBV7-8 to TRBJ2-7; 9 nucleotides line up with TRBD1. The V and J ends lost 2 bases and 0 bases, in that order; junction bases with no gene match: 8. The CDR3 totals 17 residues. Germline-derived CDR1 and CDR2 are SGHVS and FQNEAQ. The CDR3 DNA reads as TGTGCCAGCAGCTTAACCGGACAGGGGTTTACCTCCTACGAGCAGTACTTC. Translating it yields CASSLTGQGFTSYEQYF.

The CDR3 reads CASSESTGTGADTQYF. CDR3 sequence (DNA): TGCGCCAGCAGTGAGTCGACCGGGACGGGAGCAGATACGCAGTATTTT. The rearrangement links TRBV10-1 to TRBJ2-3, with TRBD2 as a possible D gene (6 bases). V lost 0 bases to trimming and J lost 4 bases, with 14 bases between them. This CDR3 is built from 16 residues. Per germline, CDR1 WNHNN and CDR2 SYGVQD (reference sequence).

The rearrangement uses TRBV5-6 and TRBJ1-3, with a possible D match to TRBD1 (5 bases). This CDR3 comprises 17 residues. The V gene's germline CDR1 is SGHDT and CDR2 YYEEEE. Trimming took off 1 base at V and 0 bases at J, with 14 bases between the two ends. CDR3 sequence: CASSLSPTGNSGNTIYF. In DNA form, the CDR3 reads TGTGCCAGCAGCTTGTCTCCCACAGGTAACTCTGGAAACACCATATATTTT.

The CDR3 coding sequence is TGTGCCAGCAGGACACAGTATAGCAATCAGCCCCAGCATTTT. Encoded protein: CASRTQYSNQPQHF. The chain links TRBV6-1 to TRBJ1-5, with D unresolved. CDR3 length: 14 residues. The germline V and J ends were trimmed by 6 bases and 0 bases, with 9 bases remaining between them. The germline gives CDR1 MNHNS, CDR2 SASEGT.

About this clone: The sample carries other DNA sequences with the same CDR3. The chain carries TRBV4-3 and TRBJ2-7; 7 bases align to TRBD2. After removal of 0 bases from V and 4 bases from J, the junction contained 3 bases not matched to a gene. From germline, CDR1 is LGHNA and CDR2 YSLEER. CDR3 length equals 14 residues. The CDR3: CASSQDRGGYEQYF. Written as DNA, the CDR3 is TGCGCCAGCAGCCAAGATCGGGGAGGGTACGAGCAGTACTTC.

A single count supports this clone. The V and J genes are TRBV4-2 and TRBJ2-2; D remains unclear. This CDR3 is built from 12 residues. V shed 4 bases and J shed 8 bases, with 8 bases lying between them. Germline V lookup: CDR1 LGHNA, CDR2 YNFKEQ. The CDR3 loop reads CASSPLGGELFF. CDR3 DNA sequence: TGTGCCAGCAGCCCGTTGGGAGGGGAGCTGTTTTTT.

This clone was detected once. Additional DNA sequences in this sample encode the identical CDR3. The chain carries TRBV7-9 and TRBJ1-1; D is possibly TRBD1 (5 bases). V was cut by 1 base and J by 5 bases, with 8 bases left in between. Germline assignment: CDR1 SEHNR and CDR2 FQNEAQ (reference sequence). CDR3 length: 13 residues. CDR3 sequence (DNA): TGTGCCAGCAGCTTAGGGGGCGGGACTGAAGCTTTCTTT. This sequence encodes CASSLGGGTEAFF.

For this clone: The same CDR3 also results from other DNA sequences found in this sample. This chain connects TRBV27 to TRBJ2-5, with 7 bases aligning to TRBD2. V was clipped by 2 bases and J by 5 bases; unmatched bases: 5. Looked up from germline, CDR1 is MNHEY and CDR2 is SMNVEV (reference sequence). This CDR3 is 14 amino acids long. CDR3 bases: TGTGCCAGCAGTTTAGTGGGGGGGGAGGAGACCCAGTACTTC. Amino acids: CASSLVGGEETQYF.

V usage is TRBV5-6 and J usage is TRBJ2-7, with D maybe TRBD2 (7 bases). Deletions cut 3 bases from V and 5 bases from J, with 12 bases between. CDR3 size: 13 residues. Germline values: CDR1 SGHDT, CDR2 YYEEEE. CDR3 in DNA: TGTGCCAGCAGCTGGGGGGGCGCAAACGAGCAGTACTTC. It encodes CASSWGGANEQYF.

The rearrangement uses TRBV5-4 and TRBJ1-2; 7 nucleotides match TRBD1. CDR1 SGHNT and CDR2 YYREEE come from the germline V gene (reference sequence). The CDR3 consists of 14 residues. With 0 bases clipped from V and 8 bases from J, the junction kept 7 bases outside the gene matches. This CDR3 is CASSLAGGLEGYTF. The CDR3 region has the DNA TGTGCCAGCAGCTTGGCAGGGGGGCTCGAGGGCTACACCTTC.

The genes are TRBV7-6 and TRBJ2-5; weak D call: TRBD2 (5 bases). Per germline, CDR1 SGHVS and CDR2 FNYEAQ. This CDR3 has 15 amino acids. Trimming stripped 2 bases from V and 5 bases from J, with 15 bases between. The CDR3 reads CASSLTGFASETQYF. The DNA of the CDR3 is TGTGCCAGCAGCTTAACGGGGTTTGCGTCCGAGACCCAGTACTTC.

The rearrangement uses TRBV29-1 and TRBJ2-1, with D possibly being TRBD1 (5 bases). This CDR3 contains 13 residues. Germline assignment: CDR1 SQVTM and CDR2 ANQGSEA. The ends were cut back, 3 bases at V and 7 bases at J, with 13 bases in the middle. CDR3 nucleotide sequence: TGCAGCGTTGACTCCCAGGGTGTTAATGAGCAGTTCTTC. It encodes CSVDSQGVNEQFF.

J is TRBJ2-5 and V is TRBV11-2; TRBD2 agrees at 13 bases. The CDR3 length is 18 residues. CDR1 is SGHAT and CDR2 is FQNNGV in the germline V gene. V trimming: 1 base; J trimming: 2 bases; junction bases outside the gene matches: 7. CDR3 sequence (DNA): TGTGCCAGCAGCTTAGTTGGGACTAGCGGGAACATACAAGAGACCCAGTACTTC. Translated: CASSLVGTSGNIQETQYF.

This CDR3 reads CASRQAAQGNTIYF. In DNA, the CDR3 is TGCGCCAGCAGGCAGGCAGCTCAAGGAAACACCATATATTTT. The chain employs TRBV10-2 and TRBJ1-3; D unresolved. The CDR3 totals 14 residues. Germline CDR1 WSHSY, CDR2 SAAADI. V was shortened by 6 bases and J by 4 bases, with 13 bases between the two germline ends.

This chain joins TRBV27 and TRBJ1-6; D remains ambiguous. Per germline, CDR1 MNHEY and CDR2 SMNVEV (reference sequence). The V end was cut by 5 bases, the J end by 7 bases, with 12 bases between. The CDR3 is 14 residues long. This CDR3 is CASSGTVPNSPLHF. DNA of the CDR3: TGTGCCAGCAGTGGTACAGTGCCCAATTCACCCCTCCACTTT.